One and the same sample provided the 15 T cell receptor beta chains below, sequenced in a study of T-cell memory formation after mild COVID-19. MiXCR, applied by TCRdb to the 5' RACE reads, yields one record per CDR3 protein. The table has approximately 210,000 distinct CDR3 sequences, over 9.5% seen once; the top ten hold approximately 3%. The source material was PBMCs or a T cell subset sorted from them (not recorded which). Receptor source: a man aged 18 to 35 who had mild COVID-19 (a few samples of this study predate the infection). Cell type and time point are not known.

This clonotype was detected only a few times. The rearrangement uses TRBV7-8 and TRBJ1-5; D is ambiguous. The germline V gene has CDR1 SGHVS and CDR2 FQNEAQ. Trimming left V 5 bases short and J 11 bases short, with 16 bases between. This CDR3 is built from 13 residues. CDR3 in DNA: TGTGCCAGCAGCGTGGACCGCGCGGGAGCCCAGCATTTT. It encodes CASSVDRAGAQHF. The whole variable domain, remainder taken from reference TRBV7-8 and TRBJ1-5, is GAGVSQSPRYKVAKRGQDVALRCDPISGHVSLFWYQQALGQGPEFLTYFQNEAQLDKSGLPSDRFFAERPEGSVSTLKIQRTQQEDSAVYLCASSVDRAGAQHFGDGTRLSIL.

This clonotype occurred a few times. The chain is built from TRBV12-3 or TRBV12-4 and TRBJ1-5, with TRBD1 identical over 7 bases. This CDR3 has 16 residues. V was clipped by 5 bases and J by 6 bases; unmatched bases: 13. The CDR3 bases are TGTGCCAGCAGTCCCCGGGAAGGGGGCTGGGGTCAGCCCCAGCATTTT. Translating it yields CASSPREGGWGQPQHF.

V usage is TRBV12-3 or TRBV12-4 and J usage is TRBJ1-4, with D hard to call. The CDR3 spans 13 residues. V lost 7 bases and J 8 bases, leaving 14 bases between the germline ends. The CDR3 spells CASNLHDREKLFF. Written as DNA, the CDR3 is TGTGCCAGCAATCTCCACGACCGGGAAAAACTGTTTTTT.

This clonotype has only a few counts. The CDR3 bases are TGTGCCAGCAGCTCGGGACTAGCGGCAGATACGCAGTATTTT. Its translation: CASSSGLAADTQYF. The chain is built from TRBV7-2 and TRBJ2-3, with 11 bases fitting TRBD2. V dropped 4 bases and J dropped 4; count of bases not matched to a gene: 1. This CDR3 is 14 amino acids long. The germline CDR1 and CDR2 sequences are SGHTA and FQGNSA.

This chain joins TRBV7-2 and TRBJ1-4; 10 nucleotides match TRBD1. The CDR3 has 19 residues. Losses at the gene ends were 1 base for V and 3 bases for J; bases not matched to a gene: 11. Per germline, CDR1 SGHTA and CDR2 FQGNSA. In DNA, the CDR3 is TGTGCCAGCAGCTTAGTTCCGGGACAGGGGCCGTTATCTAATGAAAAACTGTTTTTT. This encodes CASSLVPGQGPLSNEKLFF. Drawing the rest from reference TRBV7-2 and TRBJ1-4, the complete variable domain is GAGVSQSPSNKVTEKGKDVELRCDPISGHTALYWYRQSLGQGLEFLIYFQGNSAPDKSGLPSDRFSAERTGGSVSTLTIQRTQQEDSAVYLCASSLVPGQGPLSNEKLFFGSGTQLSVL.

Here the CDR3 DNA reads TGCAGCGTGGCACAGGGGGAAGGGGAGACCCAGTACTTC. Protein product: CSVAQGEGETQYF. The rearrangement uses TRBV29-1 and TRBJ2-5; TRBD1 matches 8 bases. This CDR3 contains 13 residues. Germline V CDR1 and CDR2: SQVTM, ANQGSEA. The J segment lost 5 bases and the V segment lost 6 bases, leaving 8 bases of the junction unmatched.

In this sample, this clonotype turned up a few times. This sequence joins TRBV11-2 and TRBJ1-4; D gene ambiguous. V was clipped by 1 base and J by 4 bases, with 13 bases between them. Germline loops: CDR1 SGHAT, CDR2 FQNNGV. This CDR3 region has 16 residues. Here the CDR3 reads CASSLGPTTVNEKLFF. In nucleotides, the CDR3 is TGTGCCAGCAGCTTAGGCCCAACCACGGTTAATGAAAAACTGTTTTTT.

This clonotype was found a few times. J is TRBJ2-3 and V is TRBV7-2; either TRBD1 or TRBD2 may fit D (5 bases each). The CDR3 runs 15 residues. Germline V gene lookup returns CDR1 SGHTA and CDR2 FQGNSA. Trimming removed 1 base at V and 4 bases at J, with 12 bases between. CDR3 protein: CASSLGPQGADTQYF. CDR3 DNA sequence: TGTGCCAGCAGCTTAGGGCCCCAGGGAGCAGATACGCAGTATTTT.

This clonotype was picked up a small number of times. The chain is built from TRBV5-1 and TRBJ2-5, with TRBD2 identical over 7 bases. The CDR3 totals 16 residues. Per germline, CDR1 SGHRS and CDR2 YFSETQ. Trimming at V came to 4 bases and at J to 4 bases, leaving 13 bases not matched to a gene. The CDR3 sequence: CASSNSPGGLGETQYF. CDR3 nucleotides: TGCGCCAGCAGCAATTCCCCGGGGGGTCTCGGAGAGACCCAGTACTTC.

V gene TRBV6-2 or TRBV6-3 combines with J gene TRBJ2-7; 7 bases are shared with TRBD2. Germline V gene sequence: CDR1 MNHEY, CDR2 SVGEGT. V gave up 4 bases and J gave up 4 bases; unmatched junction bases: 7. This CDR3 comprises 14 residues. The CDR3, as DNA: TGTGCCAGCAGTTTCCGGGGGGTCGAATACGAGCAGTACTTC. This translates into CASSFRGVEYEQYF.

There are many counts of this clonotype. The CDR3 DNA sequence: TGTGCCAGCAGCTTAAACAGGGAGGGCAATCAGCCCCAGCATTTT. Translated, it gives CASSLNREGNQPQHF. This chain joins TRBV7-9 and TRBJ1-5; TRBD1 might be the D (6 bases). CDR3 length equals 15 residues. Trimming took off 2 bases at V and 2 bases at J, with 10 bases between the two ends. CDR1 and CDR2 (germline): SEHNR, FQNEAQ (reference sequence).

The chain has TRBV10-2 and TRBJ2-5, with D maybe TRBD2 (6 bases). Per germline, CDR1 WSHSY and CDR2 SAAADI. The CDR3 sequence is 13 residues long. With 2 bases removed from V and 5 bases from J, the gap between germline ends came to 9 bases. Here the CDR3 DNA reads TGCGCCAGCAGTGAGGGTGGGGGGGAGACCCAGTACTTC. The encoded protein is CASSEGGGETQYF.

The genes are TRBV6-1 and TRBJ2-1, with D hard to call. Germline CDR1 is MNHNS and CDR2 is SASEGT. CDR3 length equals 12 residues. The germline V and J ends were trimmed by 8 bases and 4 bases, with 9 bases remaining between them. This chain's CDR3 is CASGLSYNEQFF. For the CDR3, the DNA is TGTGCCAGCGGTCTGTCGTACAATGAGCAGTTCTTC.

This clonotype has just a few counts. This rearrangement joins TRBV11-2 to TRBJ1-2, with D unclear. The CDR3 contains 15 residues. Trimming removed 5 bases from V and 2 bases from J, with 15 bases in between. CDR1 SGHAT and CDR2 FQNNGV come from the germline V gene. This CDR3 is CASSRLSTGNYGYTF. The CDR3 DNA follows: TGTGCCAGCAGCCGCCTTTCCACCGGCAACTATGGCTACACCTTC.

Only a few counts were recorded for this clonotype. The chain employs TRBV7-9 and TRBJ2-3; D unresolved. Germline V CDR1 and CDR2: SEHNR, FQNEAQ (reference sequence). The V gene lost 9 bases and the J gene lost 1 base, with 14 bases spanning the gap. CDR3 length: 14 residues. CDR3 sequence (DNA): TGTGCCAGTAGGCTCAGCTCCGGCACAGATACGCAGTATTTT. Protein: CASRLSSGTDTQYF.